This note documents a single T cell receptor (beta chain) sequence. This entry comes from a study of OX40 agonist ivuxolimab in advanced cancers. Study at large: Patients were treated with ivuxolimab, an agonistic anti-OX40 (CD134) antibody. Patients with prior anti-PD-1, anti-PD-L1 or anti-CTLA-4 therapy were eligible; approximately 37% had some.

Sequencing used immunoSEQ multiplex PCR; TCRdb keeps in-frame clones, though not all of them. The table shows roughly 20,000 clones, with around 74% occurring only once. Patients were ineligible given autoimmune disease history or systemic immunosuppression. The CDR3 extends over 16 amino acids. Per germline, CDR1 SEHNR and CDR2 FQNEAQ (reference sequence). V shed 5 bases and J 8 bases; nucleotides not matched to a gene: 10. This specimen consisted of CD4+ or CD8+ T cells sorted from blood, obtained in a trial of the OX40 agonist ivuxolimab. The chain employs TRBV7-9 and TRBJ1-6; 9 positions agree with TRBD1. The receptor's source is an adult with an advanced solid tumor such as melanoma, head and neck, liver or kidney cancer. This chain's CDR3 is CASSPGQGIADSPLHF. The CDR3 coding sequence is TGTGCCAGCAGCCCCGGACAGGGGATCGCAGATTCACCCCTCCACTTT.